Listed below are T cell receptor beta chains from one sample, sequenced in a study of control samples from healthy donors and cancer patients. Sequenced by immunoSEQ multiplex PCR; TCRdb stores in-frame clones only, minus some. The repertoire has around 120,000 clones, about 95% of them found once; the top ten carry 3.6%. The sequencing sample was made of blood. Receptor source: a man younger than 40 in good health. Both conserved end residues are part of each CDR3. A D gene is named only where the DNA matches it firmly. Clone size is stated in some rows and not others, as once, few, many or a class when expanded.

>NA|NA|TRBJ2-7|TRBV10-3
TGTGCCATCAGTGAGTTGATAACCGCCTACCAGGGAGCAGGCGACGAGCAGTACTTC
CAISELITAYQGAGDEQYF
>NA|once|TRBJ2-3|TRBV6-6
TGTGCCAGCAGTTACCGCCCAGATACGCAGTATTTT
CASSYRPDTQYF
>NA|NA|TRBJ1-6|TRBV18
TGTGCCAGCTCACCCACAGCGAGCTCCTATAATTCACCCCTCCACTTT
CASSPTASSYNSPLHF
>NA|NA|TRBJ1-1|TRBV28
TGTGCCAGCAGTTTCGGACAGGCTTTCTTT
CASSFGQAFF
>NA|NA|TRBJ1-1|TRBV2
TGTGCCAGCAGTCGGACTCTAATGAACACTGAAGCTTTCTTT
CASSRTLMNTEAFF
>NA|NA|TRBJ2-5|TRBV6-5
TGTGCCAGCAGCAACCAGATACAAGAGACCCAGTACTTC
CASSNQIQETQYF
>TRBD2|NA|TRBJ2-1|TRBV6-1
TGTGCCAGCAGTGCGTTTAGCGGGGGGCAGGCCCCCCGTCAGCAGTTCTTC
CASSAFSGGQAPRQQFF
>NA|NA|TRBJ2-3|TRBV28
TGTGCCAGCAGGCGAACGGTGTACTCCACAGATACGCAGTATTTT
CASRRTVYSTDTQYF
>TRBD2|NA|TRBJ2-1|TRBV30
TGTGCCTGGAAAGGTCGGGGGGGCTTATACAATGAGCAGTTCTTC
CAWKGRGGLYNEQFF
>NA|NA|TRBJ1-1|TRBV7-7
TGTGCTAGCAGCTTGTGTGGGCTTCTGTACACTGAAGCTTTCTTT
CASSLCGLLYTEAFF
>TRBD1|once|TRBJ1-2|TRBV27
TGTGCCAGCAGTTTACTCGGACAGGGGCATGGCTACACCTTC
CASSLLGQGHGYTF
>NA|NA|TRBJ1-6|TRBV6-6
TGTGCCAGCAACTCAGGGCGCTATAATTCACCCCTCCACTTT
CASNSGRYNSPLHF
>TRBD1|NA|TRBJ1-3|TRBV7-9
TGTGCCAGCAGACCCAGACAGGGTCCTGGCTCTGGAAACACCATATATTTT
CASRPRQGPGSGNTIYF